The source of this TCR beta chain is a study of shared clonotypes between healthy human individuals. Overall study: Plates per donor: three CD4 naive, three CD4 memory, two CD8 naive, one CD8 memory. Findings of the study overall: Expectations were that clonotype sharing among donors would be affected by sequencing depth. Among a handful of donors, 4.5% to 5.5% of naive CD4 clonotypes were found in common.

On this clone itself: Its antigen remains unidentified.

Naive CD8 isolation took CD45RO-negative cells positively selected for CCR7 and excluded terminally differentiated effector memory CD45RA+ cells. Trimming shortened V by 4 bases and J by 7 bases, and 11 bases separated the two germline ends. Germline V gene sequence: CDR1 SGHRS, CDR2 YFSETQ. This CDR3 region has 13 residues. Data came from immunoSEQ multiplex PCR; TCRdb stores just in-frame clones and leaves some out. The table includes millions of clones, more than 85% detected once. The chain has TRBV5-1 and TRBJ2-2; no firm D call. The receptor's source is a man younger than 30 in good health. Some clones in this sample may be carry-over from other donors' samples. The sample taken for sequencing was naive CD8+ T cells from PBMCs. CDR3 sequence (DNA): TGCGCCAGCAGCCTCGGTTCCCTCGGGGAGCTGTTTTTT. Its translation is CASSLGSLGELFF.